The next 26 T cell receptor beta chains were all read from a single sample in a study of blood T cell repertoires in COVID-19. Clones were read by immunoSEQ multiplex PCR, and TCRdb kept only the in-frame ones, dropping some. The table has roughly 150,000 clones, 90% to 95% seen once. Sequencing was carried out using peripheral blood. These receptors all come from a woman in her sixties or seventies with COVID-19, enrolled during active disease.

V usage is TRBV10-3 and J usage is TRBJ2-4, with TRBD1 matching 9 bases. There are 14 residues in the CDR3. Germline values: CDR1 ENHRY, CDR2 SYGVKD. Losses at the gene ends were 5 bases for V and 6 bases for J; bases not matched to a gene: 5. CDR3 in amino acids: CAISRTGEGNIQYF. The CDR3 region has the DNA TGTGCCATCAGTCGGACAGGGGAAGGAAACATTCAGTACTTC.

The V and J genes are TRBV6-2 or TRBV6-3 and TRBJ1-2, with 7 bases that match TRBD1. Germline V CDR1 and CDR2: MNHEY, SVGEGT. The CDR3 is made up of 13 amino acids. V lost 5 bases and J lost 7; bases outside the gene matches: 7. The CDR3 reads CASSRGQSFGYTF. CDR3 DNA sequence: TGTGCCAGCAGTCGGGGACAGAGCTTTGGCTACACCTTC.

This chain uses TRBV7-2 with TRBJ2-1, with D possibly TRBD1 on 6 matching bases. This CDR3 region has 15 residues. Per germline, CDR1 SGHTA and CDR2 FQGNSA. Between the trimmed V and J ends, which lost 1 base and 2 bases, there was a span of 9 bases. The CDR3, as DNA: TGTGCCAGCAGCTTAGTTGGGGGCGCCTACAATGAGCAGTTCTTC. Translated: CASSLVGGAYNEQFF.

This clone was counted between two and nine times. CDR3 in amino acids: CASSRRQDSGNTIYF. CDR3 DNA: TGTGCCAGCAGCCGCCGACAGGACTCTGGAAACACCATATATTTT. This chain uses TRBV5-5 with TRBJ1-3, with D perhaps matching TRBD1 (6 bases). The germline CDR1 and CDR2 sequences are SGHKS and YYEKEE (reference sequence). The CDR3 loop spans 15 amino acids. V lost 4 bases, J lost 0 bases, and 11 bases lay in between.

The chain couples TRBV6-2 or TRBV6-3 to TRBJ1-1; D remains unclear. CDR1 and CDR2 (germline): MNHEY, SVGEGT. Trimming cost V 5 bases and J 2 bases, with 12 bases left between them. The CDR3 totals 14 residues. Here the CDR3 DNA reads TGTGCCAGCAGTAAACTCGTACTCAACACTGAAGCTTTCTTT. It translates to CASSKLVLNTEAFF.

The rearrangement uses TRBV9 and TRBJ1-6, with unresolved D. Trimming left V 0 bases short and J 7 bases short, with 14 bases between. CDR3 size: 16 residues. The germline gives CDR1 SGDLS, CDR2 YYNGEE. Here the CDR3 reads CASSVGVARGNSPLHF. In DNA form, the CDR3 reads TGTGCCAGCAGCGTAGGGGTAGCACGGGGAAATTCACCCCTCCACTTT.

The rearrangement uses TRBV12-2 and TRBJ1-1; the table assigns TRBD1, which was not confirmed against the DNA. TRBV12-2 is assigned pseudogene status. CDR3 length: 15 residues. This CDR3 reads CASRLARWGDTEAFF. The CDR3 DNA reads TGTGCAAGTCGCTTAGCTAGGTGGGGCGACACTGAAGCTTTCTTT.

The chain links TRBV4-2 to TRBJ1-5; D call uncertain. The CDR3 extends over 12 amino acids. The V end was cut by 1 base, the J end by 6 bases, with 4 bases between. The germline CDR1 and CDR2 sequences are LGHNA and YNFKEQ. The CDR3 DNA is TGTGCCAGCAGCCAAGGAGGTCAGCCCCAGCATTTT. Residues: CASSQGGQPQHF.

The gene calls are TRBV24-1 and TRBJ1-2, with 7 bases fitting TRBD1. Trimming removed 8 bases from V and 6 bases from J; junction bases left unmatched: 11. This CDR3 is built from 14 residues. Germline loops: CDR1 KGHDR, CDR2 SFDVKD. The CDR3 spells CATIGGTEKDGYTF. In nucleotides, the CDR3 is TGTGCCACCATAGGGGGCACAGAGAAGGATGGCTACACCTTC.

The V gene is TRBV4-1, the J gene TRBJ1-2; TRBD1 might be the D (5 bases). Germline CDR1 reads MGHRA; CDR2 reads YSYEKL. The ends were cut back, 0 bases at V and 4 bases at J, with 12 bases in the middle. This CDR3 is 15 amino acids long. This CDR3 reads CASSQDDRTFYGYTF. For the CDR3, the DNA is TGCGCCAGCAGCCAAGATGACAGAACTTTCTATGGCTACACCTTC.

The chain combines TRBV29-1 with TRBJ1-2; D unclear. Trimming removed 4 bases from V and 7 bases from J, with 16 bases in between. The CDR3 has 13 amino acids. Germline V gene sequence: CDR1 SQVTM, CDR2 ANQGSEA. The CDR3 sequence: CSVAAGRTAGYTF. In DNA, the CDR3 is TGCAGCGTTGCAGCAGGCAGAACTGCTGGCTACACCTTC.

V and J are TRBV29-1 and TRBJ2-3, with 7 bases lining up with TRBD2. Germline V gene data show CDR1 as SQVTM and CDR2 as ANQGSEA. The CDR3 has 15 amino acids. J was trimmed by 1 base and V by 2 bases; bases with no gene match: 6. The CDR3 DNA follows: TGCAGCGTTGAAATTGGGGCGGGGGGCACAGATACGCAGTATTTT. Its protein product is CSVEIGAGGTDTQYF.

The CDR3 DNA is TGCAGTGCTAGTTTGCGGGGGGAGGCTTTGGAGACCCAGTACTTC. Translating gives CSASLRGEALETQYF. The gene calls are TRBV20-1 and TRBJ2-5; TRBD2 agrees at 8 bases. CDR1 is DFQATT and CDR2 is SNEGSKA in the germline V gene (reference sequence). This CDR3 contains 15 residues. The V segment lost 3 bases and the J segment 5 bases; nucleotides outside the gene matches: 11.

This clone was observed once. The V and J genes are TRBV28 and TRBJ1-5; D not certain. This CDR3 region has 12 residues. V was cut by 6 bases and J by 8 bases, with 11 bases left in between. Germline V CDR1 and CDR2: MDHEN, SYDVKM. The CDR3 DNA reads TGTGCCAGCAGCCTCCCCTCCGAGCCCCAGCATTTT. The encoded protein is CASSLPSEPQHF.

The V gene is TRBV27, the J gene TRBJ2-1; D possibly corresponds to TRBD1 (5 bases). The CDR3 covers 21 residues. The germline V and J ends were trimmed by 4 bases and 3 bases, with 31 bases remaining between them. The V gene's germline CDR1 is MNHEY and CDR2 SMNVEV (reference sequence). The CDR3 protein is CASSCPPYHRITGIFYNEQFF. The CDR3 DNA is TGTGCCAGCAGTTGCCCCCCCTATCATAGGATAACAGGAATCTTCTACAATGAGCAGTTCTTC.

Written as DNA, the CDR3 is TGTGCCAGCAGCTTCGACTCGACAGGGGGAGGCTACACCTTC. This gives the protein CASSFDSTGGGYTF. The V call is TRBV7-2, the J call TRBJ1-2; 9 nucleotides match TRBD1. The J segment lost 8 bases and the V segment lost 3 bases, leaving 7 bases of the junction unmatched. The CDR3 has 14 residues. The germline V gene has CDR1 SGHTA and CDR2 FQGNSA. The full variable domain, with the rest looked up from reference TRBV7-2 and TRBJ1-2, is GAGVSQSPSNKVTEKGKDVELRCDPISGHTALYWYRQSLGQGLEFLIYFQGNSAPDKSGLPSDRFSAERTGGSVSTLTIQRTQQEDSAVYLCASSFDSTGGGYTFGSGTRLTVV.

The genes are TRBV6-1 and TRBJ1-1, with a weak D call TRBD1 (6 bases). The V and J ends lost 3 bases and 3 bases respectively, with 17 bases between them. CDR1 is MNHNS, CDR2 SASEGT, per germline. The CDR3 consists of 16 residues. The CDR3 nucleotides are TGTGCCAGCAGTGATACTTTACAGGGTTCGGACACTGAAGCTTTCTTT. Its protein is CASSDTLQGSDTEAFF.

CDR3: CASRRPGQGNTEAFF. CDR3 nucleotide sequence: TGTGCCAGCAGAAGACCCGGACAGGGGAACACTGAAGCTTTCTTT. The chain couples TRBV6-6 to TRBJ1-1; 8 bases match TRBD1. The germline V gene has CDR1 MNHNY and CDR2 SVGAGI (reference sequence). The CDR3 sequence is 15 residues long. V was pared by 6 bases and J by 1 base, with 7 bases of the junction left unmatched.

This clone was detected once. The chain employs TRBV6-6 and TRBJ1-1, with TRBD1 matching over 8 bases. V was pared by 5 bases and J by 2 bases, with 13 bases of the junction left unmatched. Germline V gene data show CDR1 as MNHNY and CDR2 as SVGAGI (reference sequence). This CDR3 region has 17 residues. This CDR3 reads CASSPRWTGRANTEAFF. DNA of the CDR3: TGTGCCAGCAGTCCACGTTGGACAGGGAGGGCTAACACTGAAGCTTTCTTT.

The J gene is TRBJ2-3, the V gene TRBV30; D is possibly TRBD2 (5 bases). Looked up from germline, CDR1 is GTSNPN and CDR2 is SVGIG (reference sequence). The V end lost 4 bases, the J end lost 2 bases, and 7 bases lay between the germline ends. This CDR3 comprises 12 residues. This CDR3 reads CAWTGFTDTQYF. CDR3 sequence (DNA): TGTGCCTGGACGGGATTCACAGATACGCAGTATTTT.

V gene TRBV5-6 combines with J gene TRBJ2-1, with D maybe TRBD2 (6 bases). Trimming removed 4 bases from V and 1 base from J, with 12 bases in between. Germline CDR1 and CDR2: SGHDT and YYEEEE. This CDR3 has 15 amino acids. Here the CDR3 DNA reads TGTGCCAGCAGCCACCCCGGGACTTCCTACAATGAGCAGTTCTTC. Its protein product is CASSHPGTSYNEQFF. Together with reference TRBV5-6 and TRBJ2-1, the CDR3 gives the full variable domain: DAGVTQSPTHLIKTRGQQVTLRCSPKSGHDTVSWYQQALGQGPQFIFQYYEEEERQRGNFPDRFSGHQFPNYSSELNVNALLLGDSALYLCASSHPGTSYNEQFFGPGTRLTVL.

V and J are TRBV6-1 and TRBJ1-3; no firm D call. With 1 base removed from V and 0 bases from J, the gap between germline ends came to 7 bases. The germline V gene has CDR1 MNHNS and CDR2 SASEGT. CDR3 size: 15 residues. The CDR3 region is CASSEGSFSGNTIYF. The CDR3 DNA reads TGTGCCAGCAGTGAAGGTAGCTTCTCTGGAAACACCATATATTTT.

The chain carries TRBV6-5 and TRBJ2-3; TRBD2 aligns across 8 bases. CDR1 MNHEY and CDR2 SVGAGI come from the germline V gene. Trimming at V came to 6 bases and at J to 4 bases, leaving 6 bases not matched to a gene. The CDR3 has 14 amino acids. CDR3 sequence (DNA): TGTGCCAGCAGAGGACTAGCTGGGCCAGATACGCAGTATTTT. This encodes CASRGLAGPDTQYF.

This chain connects TRBV5-1 to TRBJ1-2; TRBD1 is a possible D gene (6 bases). Germline CDR1 reads SGHRS; CDR2 reads YFSETQ. The CDR3 has 15 amino acids. With 0 bases removed from V and 5 bases from J, the gap between germline ends came to 14 bases. The CDR3 is CASSLEGVVNYGYTF. As DNA, the CDR3 is TGCGCCAGCAGCTTGGAGGGGGTGGTGAATTATGGCTACACCTTC. Using reference TRBV5-1 and TRBJ1-2 for the parts outside the CDR3, the full variable domain is KAGVTQTPRYLIKTRGQQVTLSCSPISGHRSVSWYQQTPGQGLQFLFEYFSETQRNKGNFPGRFSGRQFSNSRSEMNVSTLELGDSALYLCASSLEGVVNYGYTFGSGTRLTVV.

The chain is built from TRBV5-8 and TRBJ1-4; 7 positions agree with TRBD1. CDR3 size: 16 residues. Germline V gene data show CDR1 as SGHTS and CDR2 as YDEGEE. V lost 0 bases and J lost 6; bases outside the gene matches: 8. Here the CDR3 DNA reads TGTGCCAGCAGCTTGGCCCGAGGGGGCCGGGATGAAAAACTGTTTTTT. Amino acids: CASSLARGGRDEKLFF. Supplemented by reference TRBV5-8 and TRBJ1-4, the full variable domain reads EAGVTQSPTHLIKTRGQQATLRCSPISGHTSVYWYQQALGLGLQFLLWYDEGEERNRGNFPPRFSGRQFPNYSSELNVNALELEDSALYLCASSLARGGRDEKLFFGSGTQLSVL.

V is TRBV6-5 and J is TRBJ1-1, with D possibly being TRBD1 (6 bases). This CDR3 spans 15 amino acids. Looked up from germline, CDR1 is MNHEY and CDR2 is SVGAGI. V dropped 6 bases and J dropped 1 base, with 15 bases sitting between them. Here the CDR3 reads CASRLPGHGNTEAFF. Written as DNA, the CDR3 is TGTGCCAGCAGATTACCGGGACACGGGAACACTGAAGCTTTCTTT.